This is a list of T cell receptor beta chains from one sample in a study of blood T cells in healthy people across ages. A single record per CDR3 protein comes from TCRdb applying MiXCR to the 5' RACE reads. There are about 640,000 distinct CDR3 sequences in the sample; roughly 53% occur only once, and more than 35% lies in the top ten. The sequenced sample was blood. These receptors were obtained from a man aged 55 to 70 in good health. Each CDR3 is given with its conserved first and last residue.

j_gene: TRBJ2-4
v_gene: TRBV12-3/TRBV12-4
CDR3aa: CASGVRDIQYF

j_gene: TRBJ2-7
v_gene: TRBV2
CDR3aa: CASTWASYEQYF

j_gene: TRBJ1-4
v_gene: TRBV21-1
CDR3aa: CASSKEGAGGLRNEKLFF

j_gene: TRBJ1-1
v_gene: TRBV9
CDR3aa: CASSVAGGSAEAFF

j_gene: TRBJ2-5
v_gene: TRBV20-1
CDR3aa: CSVGSGLAGGLTYNEQYF

j_gene: TRBJ1-2
v_gene: TRBV28
CDR3aa: CATRGAGLNYGYTF

j_gene: TRBJ1-2
v_gene: TRBV9
CDR3aa: CASSVVADGQGDGYTF

j_gene: TRBJ2-1
v_gene: TRBV18
CDR3aa: CASSSGPTEQFF

j_gene: TRBJ1-2
v_gene: TRBV20-1
CDR3aa: CSAREPGRAVAGYTF

j_gene: TRBJ2-7
v_gene: TRBV10-3
CDR3aa: CAISESNQGPYEQYF

j_gene: TRBJ2-1
v_gene: TRBV6-5
CDR3aa: CASRTTGTEYNEQFF

j_gene: TRBJ2-1
v_gene: TRBV5-1
CDR3aa: CASSLIQGAGEQFF

j_gene: TRBJ1-2
v_gene: TRBV5-1
CDR3aa: CASSLAPGPYGYTF

j_gene: TRBJ2-5
v_gene: TRBV20-1
CDR3aa: CSADNSGAGETQYF

j_gene: TRBJ1-6
v_gene: TRBV27
CDR3aa: CASTPAGESPLHF

j_gene: TRBJ1-1
v_gene: TRBV13
CDR3aa: CASSPRQGMNTEAFF

j_gene: TRBJ2-4
v_gene: TRBV5-6
CDR3aa: CASSVARVFTQYF

j_gene: TRBJ1-2
v_gene: TRBV4-3
CDR3aa: CASSQEPQQVGIYGYTF

j_gene: TRBJ2-5
v_gene: TRBV20-1
CDR3aa: CSARDGDSIQETQYF

j_gene: TRBJ1-5
v_gene: TRBV10-2
CDR3aa: CTSSESGGGRQPQHF

j_gene: TRBJ1-5
v_gene: TRBV28
CDR3aa: CASRLTGERQPQHF

j_gene: TRBJ2-5
v_gene: TRBV30
CDR3aa: CAGTRTRWGETQYF

j_gene: TRBJ2-7
v_gene: TRBV5-6
CDR3aa: CASSLGGIYEQYF